The source of this T cell receptor beta chain is a study of blood T cell repertoires in COVID-19. Whole-study context: Researchers got acute and convalescent COVID-19 samples from the United States, Italy and Spain. In each case, the material was cDNA or gDNA derived from T cells, B-cell-depleted T cells, or PBMCs.

Original handling: Using reference gene primer amplification, nucleated cell counts were estimated. TCRdb keeps only in-frame clones here, not all; method: immunoSEQ multiplex PCR. For V, J and clone size, that table is used; D and trimming come from the DNA. The data hold more than 85,000 clones, with just under 85% observed a single time. Sequenced material: peripheral blood. The TCR originated in an older man with acute or convalescent COVID-19.

DNA of the CDR3: TGTGCCAGCAGTGAAACCGGACAGAGGGGGGGCGACGAGCAGTACTTC. This translates into CASSETGQRGGDEQYF. The chain combines TRBV25-1 with TRBJ2-7; the D gene is possibly TRBD2 (7 bases). V lost 2 bases, J lost 5 bases, and 19 bases lay in between. CDR3 length: 16 residues. Germline CDR1 and CDR2: MGHDK and SYGVNS.